The next 22 T cell receptor beta chains were all read from a single sample in a study of T cells in Graves' hyperthyroidism and ophthalmopathy. RNA transcripts were the template for amplifying TCR beta CDR3 regions. An initial round of RT-PCR targeting the TCR CDR3 relied on the HTBI primer set. TCRdb processed the multiplex PCR reads anew with MiXCR; each CDR3 protein has one entry. The sample holds about 350,000 distinct CDR3 sequences; approximately 15% are singletons and the top ten take roughly 24%. The specimen sequenced was blood. All receptors come from a woman between 25 and 40 years old with Graves' hyperthyroidism.

As DNA, the CDR3 is TGTGCCAGCAGTTACTCGACGGGTCTGGTGCGCTCTGGGGCCAACGTCCTGACTTTC. Amino acids: CASSYSTGLVRSGANVLTF. V usage is TRBV6-2 or TRBV6-3 and J usage is TRBJ2-6, with unresolved D. Germline CDR1 MNHEY, CDR2 SVGEGT. This CDR3 has 19 residues. Trimming cost V 0 bases and J 0 bases, with 15 bases left between them.

The chain links TRBV18 to TRBJ2-4; D perhaps matches TRBD1 (5 bases). This CDR3 is built from 16 residues. V was shortened by 0 bases and J by 3 bases, with 12 bases between the two germline ends. Per the germline V gene, CDR1 is KGHSH and CDR2 is LQKENI. DNA of the CDR3: TGTGCCAGCTCACCACCGGGGCTCGCGGTCAAAAACATTCAGTACTTC. This translates into CASSPPGLAVKNIQYF.

Many counts were recorded for this clonotype. V usage is TRBV7-9 and J usage is TRBJ2-7; D is undetermined. Germline V CDR1 and CDR2: SEHNR, FQNEAQ (reference sequence). The CDR3 spans 15 residues. V was clipped by 5 bases and J by 3 bases, with 17 bases between them. CDR3 sequence (DNA): TGTGCCAGCAGCCCCCCAGTGCCACGGTACTACGAGCAGTACTTC. This gives the protein CASSPPVPRYYEQYF.

This clonotype was seen more than once but under ten times. J is TRBJ1-5 and V is TRBV7-9; possibly TRBD1 for D (6 bases). Trimming cost V 2 bases and J 3 bases, with 17 bases left between them. This CDR3 is built from 17 residues. Germline values: CDR1 SEHNR, CDR2 FQNEAQ (reference sequence). The CDR3 nucleotides are TGTGCCAGCAGCTTACGACATGGTTACAGGGTCAATCAGCCCCAGCATTTT. Amino acids: CASSLRHGYRVNQPQHF.

This clonotype was picked up many times. The chain is built from TRBV28 and TRBJ2-3, with a possible D match to TRBD2 (5 bases). Germline assignment: CDR1 MDHEN and CDR2 SYDVKM. This CDR3 has 13 residues. The V and J ends lost 6 bases and 2 bases respectively, with 9 bases between them. The CDR3 DNA is TGTGCCAGCAGCCCGGGATTCACAGATACGCAGTATTTT. It translates to CASSPGFTDTQYF.

About this clonotype itself: A much more abundant neighbour one base away suggests this may be a read error. For the CDR3, the DNA is TGTACCAGCAGCCCGAAGAGTGAGCAGTTCTTC. Encoded protein: CTSSPKSEQFF. The chain employs TRBV11-2 and TRBJ2-1, with no clear D. The CDR3 contains 11 residues. The germline CDR1 and CDR2 sequences are SGHAT and FQNNGV.

The genes are TRBV9 and TRBJ2-1; D is ambiguous. V was cut by 4 bases and J by 3 bases, with 17 bases left in between. The CDR3 spans 16 residues. In germline, CDR1 is SGDLS, CDR2 YYNGEE. In DNA form, the CDR3 reads TGTGCCAGCAGCCCCCGGAGTTCAAATTACTACAATGAGCAGTTCTTC. Amino acid sequence: CASSPRSSNYYNEQFF.

This clonotype was seen repeatedly, ten times or more. The chain combines TRBV6-1 with TRBJ2-5; 7 bases are shared with TRBD1. The CDR3 length is 17 residues. The V and J ends lost 2 bases and 0 bases, in that order; junction bases with no gene match: 9. The V gene's germline CDR1 is MNHNS and CDR2 SASEGT. CDR3 DNA: TGTGCCAGCAGTGAATTCGACAGGGCCATGTACCAAGAGACCCAGTACTTC. Translated, it gives CASSEFDRAMYQETQYF.

A few counts support this clonotype. The V gene is TRBV7-2, the J gene TRBJ2-7; D gene ambiguous. The CDR3 length is 14 residues. Germline CDR1 SGHTA, CDR2 FQGNSA. Trimming took off 2 bases at V and 2 bases at J, with 10 bases between the two ends. As DNA, the CDR3 is TGTGCCAGCAGCTTAATTGGTAATCCCTACGAGCAGTACTTC. It specifies CASSLIGNPYEQYF. Filled out from reference TRBV7-2 and TRBJ2-7, the complete variable domain reads GAGVSQSPSNKVTEKGKDVELRCDPISGHTALYWYRQSLGQGLEFLIYFQGNSAPDKSGLPSDRFSAERTGGSVSTLTIQRTQQEDSAVYLCASSLIGNPYEQYFGPGTRLTVT.

About this clonotype itself: Since a much larger clone is just one base distant, this may be a read error. Lacking the conserved final phenylalanine or tryptophan, this CDR3 likely reflects a read error. This chain connects TRBV20-1 to TRBJ2-1; 10 bases fit TRBD2. From germline, CDR1 is DFQATT and CDR2 SNEGSKA (reference sequence). V lost 3 bases to trimming and J lost 0 bases; unmatched junction nucleotides: 2. The CDR3 sequence is 15 residues long. The CDR3 DNA reads TGCAGTGCTAGTAGCGGGAGGCCCTCCTACAATGAGCAGTTCCTC. Translating it yields CSASSGRPSYNEQFL.

Turning to this clonotype: One end of the junction does not line up with germline, which may come from a read error. The CDR3 protein is CASSISVNTEALF. CDR3 in DNA: TGTGCCAGTAGTATATCCGTGAACACTGAAGCTCTCTTT. The V call is TRBV19, the J call TRBJ1-1; D is ambiguous. Germline V CDR1 and CDR2: LNHDA, SQIVND (reference sequence). CDR3 length equals 13 residues. The full variable domain, completed using reference TRBV19 and TRBJ1-1, is DGGITQSPKYLFRKEGQNVTLSCEQNLNHDAMYWYRQDPGQGLRLIYYSQIVNDFQKGDIAEGYSVSREKKESFPLTVTSAQKNPTAFYLCASSISVNTEALFGQGTRLTVV.

This clonotype was counted between two and nine times. This chain joins TRBV19 and TRBJ1-1, with no clear D. The V end was cut by 4 bases, the J end by 3 bases, with 15 bases between. From germline, CDR1 is LNHDA and CDR2 SQIVND (reference sequence). This CDR3 contains 15 residues. CDR3 loop: CASSTRTGTHTEAFF. For the CDR3, the DNA is TGTGCCAGTAGTACCCGGACGGGTACTCACACTGAAGCTTTCTTT.

This clonotype was counted only a few times. CDR3 in amino acids: CASSSDGDWTIYF. CDR3 coding DNA: TGCGCCAGCAGCTCAGACGGGGACTGGACCATATATTTT. V and J are TRBV5-1 and TRBJ1-3, with a possible D match to TRBD1 (5 bases). Germline V gives CDR1 SGHRS, CDR2 YFSETQ. V shed 3 bases and J shed 10 bases, with 14 bases lying between them. The CDR3 is 13 amino acids.

This clonotype was observed at least ten times. V usage is TRBV6-1 and J usage is TRBJ2-3; D remains unclear. The CDR3 runs to 14 residues. Germline CDR1 is MNHNS and CDR2 is SASEGT. The CDR3 here is CTSRGRFGWDTQYF. CDR3 sequence (DNA): TGTACTTCCCGCGGCCGGTTCGGCTGGGATACGCAGTATTTT.

This rearrangement joins TRBV12-3 or TRBV12-4 to TRBJ2-5; weak D call: TRBD1 (5 bases). This CDR3 contains 15 residues. V was shortened by 8 bases and J by 4 bases, with 20 bases between the two germline ends. This chain's CDR3 is CASGAFRQGGETQYF. The DNA of the CDR3 is TGTGCCAGCGGCGCCTTTAGGCAGGGTGGAGAGACCCAGTACTTC.

The gene calls are TRBV5-1 and TRBJ2-3; 9 bases line up with TRBD2. Germline CDR1 and CDR2: SGHRS and YFSETQ. This CDR3 comprises 14 residues. With V trimmed by 3 bases and J by 5 bases, 4 bases remained unmatched. CDR3 loop: CASSYSSGEDTQYF. DNA for the CDR3: TGCGCCAGCAGCTACTCTAGCGGGGAAGATACGCAGTATTTT. Combining the CDR3 with reference TRBV5-1 and TRBJ2-3 gives the whole variable domain KAGVTQTPRYLIKTRGQQVTLSCSPISGHRSVSWYQQTPGQGLQFLFEYFSETQRNKGNFPGRFSGRQFSNSRSEMNVSTLELGDSALYLCASSYSSGEDTQYFGPGTRLTVL.

In its sample, this clonotype was seen a few times. The chain combines TRBV7-9 with TRBJ2-2, with D perhaps assigned TRBD1 or TRBD2 (5 bases each). The V end lost 0 bases, the J end lost 6 bases, and 8 bases lay between the germline ends. Germline V gene data show CDR1 as SEHNR and CDR2 as FQNEAQ (reference sequence). The length of the CDR3 is 14 residues. The CDR3 nucleotides are TGTGCCAGCAGCTTAGCCGGGGCCTCCGGGGAGCTGTTTTTT. Translation: CASSLAGASGELFF.

The chain is built from TRBV28 and TRBJ2-1, with D hard to call. CDR1 MDHEN and CDR2 SYDVKM come from the germline V gene. The CDR3 contains 18 residues. The V gene lost 1 base and the J gene lost 2 bases, with 18 bases spanning the gap. CDR3 in DNA: TGTGCCAGCAGTTTATTTCGTCTGGCAAGTAGCCCCTACAATGAGCAGTTCTTC. This encodes CASSLFRLASSPYNEQFF.

In this sample, this clonotype turned up a few times. J is TRBJ2-1 and V is TRBV5-1, with D possibly being TRBD2 (6 bases). The CDR3 covers 15 residues. The V gene lost 3 bases and the J gene lost 7 bases, with 17 bases spanning the gap. CDR1 SGHRS and CDR2 YFSETQ come from the germline V gene. The CDR3 DNA sequence: TGCGCCAGCAGCTACGGGACTCCACCGGGGAATGAGCAGTTCTTC. Its translation is CASSYGTPPGNEQFF.

As to this clonotype: Just one base apart from a much larger clone, this may be a read error. The gene calls are TRBV7-3 and TRBJ2-5, with D perhaps matching TRBD2 (6 bases). The germline V gene encodes CDR1 SGHTA and CDR2 FQGTGA. CDR3 size: 15 residues. CDR3 region: CAGSLTISGGETQYF. In nucleotides, the CDR3 is TGTGCCGGCAGCTTAACGATAAGCGGAGGGGAGACCCAGTACTTC.

This clonotype was found many times. This chain links TRBV28 with TRBJ1-2, with D tentatively TRBD1 (5 bases). Germline V gene lookup returns CDR1 MDHEN and CDR2 SYDVKM. This CDR3 contains 13 residues. V lost 4 bases to trimming and J lost 7 bases, with 13 bases between them. This chain's CDR3 is CASSYSGQGGYTF. CDR3 nucleotides: TGTGCCAGCAGTTATTCGGGGCAGGGTGGCTACACCTTC.

The table lists this clonotype with a few counts. The rearrangement uses TRBV10-3 and TRBJ2-1; D could derive from TRBD1 or TRBD2 (5 bases each). CDR3 length: 19 amino acids. Germline values: CDR1 ENHRY, CDR2 SYGVKD. V shed 3 bases and J shed 8 bases, with 29 bases lying between them. The CDR3 loop is CAISDYFPGTKIYRDEQFF. In DNA form, the CDR3 reads TGTGCCATCAGTGACTACTTTCCCGGGACCAAGATCTATCGGGATGAGCAGTTCTTC.